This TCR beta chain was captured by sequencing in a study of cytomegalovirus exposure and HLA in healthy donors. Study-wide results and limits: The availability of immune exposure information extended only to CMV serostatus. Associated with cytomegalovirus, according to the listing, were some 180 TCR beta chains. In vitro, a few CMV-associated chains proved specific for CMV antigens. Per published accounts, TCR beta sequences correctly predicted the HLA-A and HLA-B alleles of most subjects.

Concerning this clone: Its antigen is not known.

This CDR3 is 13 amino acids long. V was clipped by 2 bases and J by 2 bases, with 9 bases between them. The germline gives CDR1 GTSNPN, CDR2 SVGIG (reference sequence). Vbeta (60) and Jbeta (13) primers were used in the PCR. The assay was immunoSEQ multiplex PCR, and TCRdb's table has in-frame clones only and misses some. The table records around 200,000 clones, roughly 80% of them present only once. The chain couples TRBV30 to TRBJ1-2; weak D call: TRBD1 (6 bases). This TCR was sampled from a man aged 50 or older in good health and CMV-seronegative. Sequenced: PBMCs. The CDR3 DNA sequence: TGTGCCTGGAGTCGGCAGGGGAACTATGGCTACACCTTC. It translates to CAWSRQGNYGYTF. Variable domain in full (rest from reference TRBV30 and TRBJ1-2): SQTIHQWPATLVQPVGSPLSLECTVEGTSNPNLYWYRQAAGRGLQLLFYSVGIGQISSEVPQNLSASRPQDRQFILSSKKLLLSDSGFYLCAWSRQGNYGYTFGSGTRLTVV.